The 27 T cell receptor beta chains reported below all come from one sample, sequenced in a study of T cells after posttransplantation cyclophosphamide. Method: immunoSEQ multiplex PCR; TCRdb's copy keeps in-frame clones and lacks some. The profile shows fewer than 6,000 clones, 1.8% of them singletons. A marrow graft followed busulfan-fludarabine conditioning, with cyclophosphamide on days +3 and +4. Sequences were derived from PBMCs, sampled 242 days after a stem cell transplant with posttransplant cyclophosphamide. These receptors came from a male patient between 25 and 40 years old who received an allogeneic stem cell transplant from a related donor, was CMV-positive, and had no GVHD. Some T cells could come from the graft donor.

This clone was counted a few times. The CDR3, as DNA: TGTGCCAGCAGCTTAGCAGGACTAGCGGGTTCGGTGGAGAAGCAGTACTTC. This codes for CASSLAGLAGSVEKQYF. V usage is TRBV11-1 and J usage is TRBJ2-7, with 11 bases fitting TRBD2. The V gene's germline CDR1 is SGHAT and CDR2 FQDESV (reference sequence). J was trimmed by 8 bases and V by 0 bases; bases with no gene match: 12. This CDR3 contains 17 residues.

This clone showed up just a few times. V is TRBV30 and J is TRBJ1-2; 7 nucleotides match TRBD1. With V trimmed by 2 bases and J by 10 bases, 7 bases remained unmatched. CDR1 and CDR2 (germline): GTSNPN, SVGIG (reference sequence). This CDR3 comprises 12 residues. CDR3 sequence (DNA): TGTGCCTGGAGTATGGCAGGGGGGCTCTACACCTTC. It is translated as CAWSMAGGLYTF.

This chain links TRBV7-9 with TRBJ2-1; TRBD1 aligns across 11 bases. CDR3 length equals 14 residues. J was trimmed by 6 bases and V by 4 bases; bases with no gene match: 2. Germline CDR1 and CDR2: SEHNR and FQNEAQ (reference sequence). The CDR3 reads CASSSGTGGNEQFF. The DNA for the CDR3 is TGTGCCAGCAGCTCCGGGACAGGGGGCAATGAGCAGTTCTTC.

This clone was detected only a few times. In DNA form, the CDR3 reads TGTGCCAGCAGTGTCTGGGACAAGGACGAGCAGTACTTC. This sequence encodes CASSVWDKDEQYF. V and J are TRBV2 and TRBJ2-7; possible D gene TRBD1, 6 bases. V was pared by 4 bases and J by 5 bases, with 12 bases between. The CDR3 has 13 residues. Looked up from germline, CDR1 is SNHLY and CDR2 is FYNNEI.

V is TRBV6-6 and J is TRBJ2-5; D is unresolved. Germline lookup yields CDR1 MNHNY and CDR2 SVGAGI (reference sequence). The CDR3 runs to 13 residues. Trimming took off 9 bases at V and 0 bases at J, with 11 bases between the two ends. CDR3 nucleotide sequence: TGTGCCAGTTCTTTGGCAGACCAAGAGACCCAGTACTTC. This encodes CASSLADQETQYF.

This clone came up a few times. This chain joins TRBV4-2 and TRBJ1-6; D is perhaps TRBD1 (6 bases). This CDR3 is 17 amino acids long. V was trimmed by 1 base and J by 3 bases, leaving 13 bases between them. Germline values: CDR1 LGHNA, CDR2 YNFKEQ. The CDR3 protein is CASSQGGSGDYNSPLHF. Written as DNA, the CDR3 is TGTGCCAGCAGCCAAGGAGGTTCAGGGGACTATAATTCACCCCTCCACTTT.

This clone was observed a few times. The CDR3 sequence: CASRLQDTEAFF. Here the CDR3 DNA reads TGTGCCAGCAGATTACAGGACACTGAAGCTTTCTTT. The chain couples TRBV7-9 to TRBJ1-1, with D possibly matching TRBD1 (5 bases). Trimming removed 6 bases at V and 3 bases at J, with 8 bases between. The CDR3 is 12 residues long. The germline V gene encodes CDR1 SEHNR and CDR2 FQNEAQ (reference sequence).

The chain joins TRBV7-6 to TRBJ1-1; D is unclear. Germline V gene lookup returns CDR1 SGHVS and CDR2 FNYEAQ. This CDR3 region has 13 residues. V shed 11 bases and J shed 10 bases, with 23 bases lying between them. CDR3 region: CASFTGSSSGAFF. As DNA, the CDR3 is TGTGCCTCATTTACCGGGTCCTCGTCTGGAGCTTTCTTT.

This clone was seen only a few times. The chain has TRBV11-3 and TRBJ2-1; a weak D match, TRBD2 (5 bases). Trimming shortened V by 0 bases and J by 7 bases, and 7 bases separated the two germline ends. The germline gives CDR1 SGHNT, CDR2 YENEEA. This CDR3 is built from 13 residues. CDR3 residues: CASSLERANEQFF. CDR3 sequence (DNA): TGTGCCAGCAGCTTAGAGCGGGCGAATGAGCAGTTCTTC.

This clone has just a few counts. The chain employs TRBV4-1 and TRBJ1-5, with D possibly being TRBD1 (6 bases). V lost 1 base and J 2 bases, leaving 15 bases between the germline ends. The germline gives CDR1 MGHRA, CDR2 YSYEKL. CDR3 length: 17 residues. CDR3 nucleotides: TGCGCCAGCAGCCAAGGGGTCGTACAGGGCGGCAATCAGCCCCAGCATTTT. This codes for CASSQGVVQGGNQPQHF.

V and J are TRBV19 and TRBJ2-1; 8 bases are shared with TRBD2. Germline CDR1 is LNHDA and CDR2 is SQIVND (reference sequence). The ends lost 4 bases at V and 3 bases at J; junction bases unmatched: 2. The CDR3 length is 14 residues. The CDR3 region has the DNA TGTGCCAGTAGTACCCGGGAGGGCTACAATGAGCAGTTCTTC. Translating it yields CASSTREGYNEQFF.

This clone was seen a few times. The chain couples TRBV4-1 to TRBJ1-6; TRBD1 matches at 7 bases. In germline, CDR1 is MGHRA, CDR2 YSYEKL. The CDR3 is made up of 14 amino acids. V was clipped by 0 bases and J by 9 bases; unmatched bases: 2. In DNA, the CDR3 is TGCGCCAGCAGCCAAGAAAGGGGGCTTTCACCCCTCCACTTT. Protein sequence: CASSQERGLSPLHF.

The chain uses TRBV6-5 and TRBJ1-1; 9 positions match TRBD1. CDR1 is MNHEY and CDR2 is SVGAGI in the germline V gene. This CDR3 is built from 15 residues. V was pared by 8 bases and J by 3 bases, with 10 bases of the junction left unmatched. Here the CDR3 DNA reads TGTGCCAGCGGGGGGACAGGGTTGCTGGACACTGAAGCTTTCTTT. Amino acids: CASGGTGLLDTEAFF.

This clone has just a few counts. CDR3 in DNA: TGTGCCACCACCTCAGGGACTAGCGGGGGTGAGCAGTTCTTC. Translated: CATTSGTSGGEQFF. The chain carries TRBV15 and TRBJ2-1; 14 nucleotides agree with TRBD2. CDR3 length equals 14 residues. J was trimmed by 9 bases and V by 7 bases; bases with no gene match: 5. Germline values: CDR1 LNHNV, CDR2 YYDKDF (reference sequence).

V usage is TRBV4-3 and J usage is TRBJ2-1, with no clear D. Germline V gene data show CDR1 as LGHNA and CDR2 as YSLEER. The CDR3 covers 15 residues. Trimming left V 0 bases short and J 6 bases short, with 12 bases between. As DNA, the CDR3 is TGCGCCAGCAGCCAAGATGCGGCCCTACCCAATGAGCAGTTCTTC. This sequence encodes CASSQDAALPNEQFF.

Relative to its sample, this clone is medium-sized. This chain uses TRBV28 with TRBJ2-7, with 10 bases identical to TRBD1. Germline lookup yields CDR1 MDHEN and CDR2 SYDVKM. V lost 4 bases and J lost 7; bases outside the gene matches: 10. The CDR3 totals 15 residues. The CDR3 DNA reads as TGTGCCAGCAGTTCCCGGACAGGGGGATTGGGTGAGCAGTACTTC. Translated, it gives CASSSRTGGLGEQYF.

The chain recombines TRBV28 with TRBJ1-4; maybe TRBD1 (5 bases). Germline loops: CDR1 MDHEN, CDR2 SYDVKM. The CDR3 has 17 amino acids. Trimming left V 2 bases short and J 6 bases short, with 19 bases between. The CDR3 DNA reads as TGTGCCAGCAGTTTAATTCGGGGGTACGGGGCGGATGAAAAACTGTTTTTT. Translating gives CASSLIRGYGADEKLFF. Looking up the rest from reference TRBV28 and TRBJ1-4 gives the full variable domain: DVKVTQSSRYLVKRTGEKVFLECVQDMDHENMFWYRQDPGLGLRLIYFSYDVKMKEKGDIPEGYSVSREKKERFSLILESASTNQTSMYLCASSLIRGYGADEKLFFGSGTQLSVL.

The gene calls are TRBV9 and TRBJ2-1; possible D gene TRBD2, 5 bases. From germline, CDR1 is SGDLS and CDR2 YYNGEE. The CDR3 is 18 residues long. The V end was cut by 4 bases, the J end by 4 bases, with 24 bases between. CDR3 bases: TGTGCCAGCAGCCCACAAAATCTAGCACCTCTTTGGTACAATGAGCAGTTCTTC. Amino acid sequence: CASSPQNLAPLWYNEQFF.

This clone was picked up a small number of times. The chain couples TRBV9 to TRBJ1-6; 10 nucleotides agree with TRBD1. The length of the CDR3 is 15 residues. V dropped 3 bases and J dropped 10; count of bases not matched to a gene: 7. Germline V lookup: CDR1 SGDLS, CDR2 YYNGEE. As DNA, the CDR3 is TGTGCCAGCAGCGGCCGGGACAGGGGTAGATCACCCCTCCACTTT. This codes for CASSGRDRGRSPLHF.

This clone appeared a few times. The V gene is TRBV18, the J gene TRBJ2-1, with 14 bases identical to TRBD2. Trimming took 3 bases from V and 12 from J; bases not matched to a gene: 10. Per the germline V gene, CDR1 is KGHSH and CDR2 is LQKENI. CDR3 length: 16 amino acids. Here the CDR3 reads CASSPSGTSGGLVQFF. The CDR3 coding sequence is TGTGCCAGCTCACCCTCCGGGACTAGCGGGGGTTTAGTGCAGTTCTTC.

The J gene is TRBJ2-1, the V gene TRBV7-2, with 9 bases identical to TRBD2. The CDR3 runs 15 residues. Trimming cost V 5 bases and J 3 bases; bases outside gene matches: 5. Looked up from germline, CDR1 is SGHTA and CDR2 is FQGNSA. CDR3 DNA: TGTGCCAGCAGCCGGACTAGCGATAACTACAATGAGCAGTTCTTC. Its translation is CASSRTSDNYNEQFF.

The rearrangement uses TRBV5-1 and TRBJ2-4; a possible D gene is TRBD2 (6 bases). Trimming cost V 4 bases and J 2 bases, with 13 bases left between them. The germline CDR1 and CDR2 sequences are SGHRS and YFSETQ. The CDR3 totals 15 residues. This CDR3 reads CASSPPGVTKNIQYF. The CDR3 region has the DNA TGCGCCAGCAGCCCGCCGGGGGTAACCAAAAACATTCAGTACTTC.

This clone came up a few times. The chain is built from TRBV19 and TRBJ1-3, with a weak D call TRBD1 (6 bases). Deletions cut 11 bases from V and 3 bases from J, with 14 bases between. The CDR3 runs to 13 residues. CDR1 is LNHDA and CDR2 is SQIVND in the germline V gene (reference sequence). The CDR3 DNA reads TGTGCCGGTGACAGGCACATTGGAAACACCATATATTTT. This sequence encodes CAGDRHIGNTIYF.

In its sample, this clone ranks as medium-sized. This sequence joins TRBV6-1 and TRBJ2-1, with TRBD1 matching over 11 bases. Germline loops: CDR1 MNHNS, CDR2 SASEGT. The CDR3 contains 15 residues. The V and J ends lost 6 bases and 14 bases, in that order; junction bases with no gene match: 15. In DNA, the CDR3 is TGTGCCAGCAGCCCGGGGTCCAGCCGGGACAGGGGGAAGTTCTTC. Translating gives CASSPGSSRDRGKFF.

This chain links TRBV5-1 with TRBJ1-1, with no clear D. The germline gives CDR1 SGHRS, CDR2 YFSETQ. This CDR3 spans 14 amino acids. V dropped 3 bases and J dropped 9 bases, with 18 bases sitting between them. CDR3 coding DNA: TGCGCCAGCAGCTCGATATCAGGTAGTACCCAAGCTTTCTTT. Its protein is CASSSISGSTQAFF.

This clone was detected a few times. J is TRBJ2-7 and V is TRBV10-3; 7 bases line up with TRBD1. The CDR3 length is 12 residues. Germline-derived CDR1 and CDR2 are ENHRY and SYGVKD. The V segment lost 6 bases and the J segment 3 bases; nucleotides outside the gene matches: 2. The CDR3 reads CAISGQDYEQYF. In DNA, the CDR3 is TGTGCCATCAGCGGACAGGACTACGAGCAGTACTTC.

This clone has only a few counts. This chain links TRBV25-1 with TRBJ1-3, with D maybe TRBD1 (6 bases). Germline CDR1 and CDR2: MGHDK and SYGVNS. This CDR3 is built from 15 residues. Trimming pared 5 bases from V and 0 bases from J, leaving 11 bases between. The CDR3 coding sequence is TGTGCCAGCAGTCAAAACAGGGCCTCTGGAAACACCATATATTTT. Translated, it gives CASSQNRASGNTIYF. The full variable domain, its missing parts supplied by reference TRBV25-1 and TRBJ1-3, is EADIYQTPRYLVIGTGKKITLECSQTMGHDKMYWYQQDPGMELHLIHYSYGVNSTEKGDLSSESTVSRIRTEHFPLTLESARPSHTSQYLCASSQNRASGNTIYFGEGSWLTVV.